The T cell receptor beta chain described here comes from a study of long-term antiretroviral therapy in people with HIV. The study's findings and limits: Clonal populations expanded prior to ART predominated within the repertoire at all time points. In the period from the mid-2000s to the late 2010s, blood was collected, possibly under older ART regimens.

Runs used v3.0 of the immunoSEQ assay and were done at survey level. Sequencing used immunoSEQ multiplex PCR; TCRdb keeps in-frame clones, though not all of them. The sample holds fewer than 30,000 clones, about 85% seen once. In the case of this clone: The antigen is undetermined.

The CDR3 extends over 15 amino acids. V gave up 0 bases and J gave up 2 bases, with 9 bases separating them. Per the germline V gene, CDR1 is SGHTA and CDR2 is FQGTGA. The material was unsorted PBMCs, obtained just over 2.6 years after starting antiretroviral therapy. The receptor's source is a middle-aged man with HIV. This chain joins TRBV7-3 and TRBJ2-3, with a weak D call TRBD1 (6 bases). DNA of the CDR3: TGTGCCAGCAGCTTAACGGGGGCCACCACAGATACGCAGTATTTT. This sequence encodes CASSLTGATTDTQYF.